This T cell receptor beta chain was found in a study of T cell responses to AZD1222 COVID-19 vaccine. This table comes from immunoSEQ multiplex PCR, and its TCRdb copy is limited to in-frame clones, with some not included. This table holds over 85,000 clones, 92% found once. Trimming at V came to 7 bases and at J to 2 bases, leaving 14 bases not matched to a gene. The CDR3 covers 18 residues. Germline V gene data show CDR1 as SNHLY and CDR2 as FYNNEI. The sample here was peripheral blood, taken 28 days after the second AZD1222 dose. The rearrangement uses TRBV2 and TRBJ2-2; TRBD1 matches 9 bases. The clonotype originates from an adult who received the AZD1222 COVID-19 vaccine. The CDR3 spells CASKQGAQHSFNTGELFF. The DNA of the CDR3 is TGTGCCAGCAAACAGGGGGCCCAACATTCATTTAACACCGGGGAGCTGTTTTTT.